The 29 T cell receptor beta chains below were found in one sample sequenced in a study of T-cell reconstitution after alpha-beta-depleted transplantation in children. The TCRbeta library was prepared with unique molecular identifiers. A single record per CDR3 protein comes from TCRdb applying MiXCR to the PCR reads. The table lists about 580,000 distinct CDR3 sequences, around 23% of them singletons. The input for sequencing was PBMCs, mostly from graft donor cells, taken 360 days after TCRalphabeta/CD19-depleted stem cell transplant. The receptors were sampled from a boy under two years old who had a stem cell transplant for acute myeloid leukemia, so the T cells may come from the graft donor.

This chain links TRBV12-3 or TRBV12-4 with TRBJ2-4; 7 nucleotides line up with TRBD1. CDR3 length: 11 amino acids. Trimming removed 6 bases from V and 14 bases from J; junction bases left unmatched: 7. The CDR3 spells CASRYGTVEYF. The CDR3 DNA reads TGTGCCAGCAGGTACGGGACAGTGGAGTACTTC.

This clonotype was observed at least ten times. The chain employs TRBV28 and TRBJ2-7; no clear D. Germline V CDR1 and CDR2: MDHEN, SYDVKM. The CDR3 runs 14 residues. Trimming pared 2 bases from V and 2 bases from J, leaving 10 bases between. The CDR3 here is CASSLGVPAYEQYV. CDR3 nucleotide sequence: TGTGCCAGCAGTTTAGGAGTACCGGCCTACGAGCAGTACGTC.

This clonotype has a handful of counts. The V gene is TRBV3-1, the J gene TRBJ2-6; a weak D match, TRBD1 (6 bases). This CDR3 has 17 residues. The V gene's germline CDR1 is LGHDT and CDR2 YNNKEL (reference sequence). V shed 4 bases and J shed 0 bases, with 13 bases lying between them. The CDR3, as DNA: TGTGCCAGCAGCCCGGGGACATTTCTCTCTGGGGCCAACGTCCTGACTTTC. Translated: CASSPGTFLSGANVLTF.

V and J are TRBV5-6 and TRBJ2-7, with 7 positions matching TRBD1. This CDR3 comprises 15 residues. The germline CDR1 and CDR2 sequences are SGHDT and YYEEEE. J gave up 2 bases and V 2 bases, and 7 bases lay outside the gene matches. Here the CDR3 DNA reads TGTGCCAGCAGCTTCGGGGCAGGGGGTCCCTACGAGCAGTACGTC. Its protein is CASSFGAGGPYEQYV.

This clonotype appeared many times. The chain employs TRBV15 and TRBJ2-3; weak D call: TRBD1 (5 bases). The length of the CDR3 is 14 residues. Germline V gene sequence: CDR1 LNHNV, CDR2 YYDKDF (reference sequence). V lost 0 bases and J 4 bases, leaving 8 bases between the germline ends. The CDR3 DNA is TGTGCCACCAGCAGAGACAGGGTGTCAGATACGCAGTATTTT. Translation gives CATSRDRVSDTQYF.

The chain combines TRBV28 with TRBJ2-7; D is perhaps TRBD1 (5 bases). The CDR3 totals 16 residues. Germline V gene sequence: CDR1 MDHEN, CDR2 SYDVKM. V was cut by 10 bases and J by 0 bases, with 22 bases left in between. CDR3 bases: TGTGCCATCACCTCCAGGGTAACTAAGAACTCCTACGAGCAGTACGTC. Translating gives CAITSRVTKNSYEQYV.

V gene TRBV6-5 combines with J gene TRBJ2-4; 7 bases map to TRBD2. Trimming took 0 bases from V and 9 from J; bases not matched to a gene: 5. Per the germline V gene, CDR1 is MNHEY and CDR2 is SVGAGI. The CDR3 spans 14 residues. In DNA form, the CDR3 reads TGTGCCAGCAGTTACTCGGGGCGCGGGGGCATTCAGTACTTC. Translating gives CASSYSGRGGIQYF.

The gene calls are TRBV11-2 and TRBJ2-1; a weak D match, TRBD2 (6 bases). Deletions cut 8 bases from V and 5 bases from J, with 19 bases between. The CDR3 is 15 amino acids. From germline, CDR1 is SGHAT and CDR2 FQNNGV. The CDR3 loop reads CASSTRGISDNEQFF. CDR3 DNA: TGTGCCAGCTCAACCCGGGGGATAAGTGACAATGAGCAGTTCTTC.

The CDR3 region is CSARDPTGGRTYEQYF. CDR3 DNA sequence: TGCAGTGCTAGAGATCCCACCGGGGGGCGTACCTACGAGCAGTACTTC. The chain links TRBV20-1 to TRBJ2-7; TRBD2 is a possible D gene (7 bases). The CDR3 is 16 residues long. Germline CDR1 DFQATT, CDR2 SNEGSKA (reference sequence). Trimming stripped 0 bases from V and 2 bases from J, with 17 bases between.

There are a few counts of this clonotype. The J gene is TRBJ1-2, the V gene TRBV25-1; possibly TRBD1 for D (5 bases). The CDR3 runs to 14 residues. Trimming pared 4 bases from V and 7 bases from J, leaving 16 bases between. The germline V gene encodes CDR1 MGHDK and CDR2 SYGVNS. CDR3: CASSVTGTFTGYTF. As DNA, the CDR3 is TGTGCCAGCAGTGTCACAGGCACCTTCACTGGCTACACCTTC.

The gene calls are TRBV9 and TRBJ2-7, with D unclear. CDR3 length: 16 amino acids. Trimming shortened V by 3 bases and J by 0 bases, and 16 bases separated the two germline ends. Germline-derived CDR1 and CDR2 are SGDLS and YYNGEE. CDR3 in DNA: TGTGCCAGCAGCGCCGAGGAGCACCCCTCCTCCTACGAGCAGTACTTC. The encoded protein is CASSAEEHPSSYEQYF.

V is TRBV18 and J is TRBJ2-1; TRBD1 agrees at 7 bases. CDR1 is KGHSH and CDR2 is LQKENI in the germline V gene. V lost 5 bases, J lost 2 bases, and 6 bases stayed unmatched. This CDR3 has 15 amino acids. CDR3 residues: CASSNGQAAYNEQFF. The CDR3 nucleotides are TGTGCCAGCTCAAACGGACAGGCGGCCTACAATGAGCAGTTCTTC.

The chain uses TRBV27 and TRBJ2-2; D is perhaps TRBD2 (5 bases). Germline lookup yields CDR1 MNHEY and CDR2 SMNVEV (reference sequence). The CDR3 totals 13 residues. V was shortened by 5 bases and J by 6 bases, with 10 bases between the two germline ends. CDR3 residues: CASSPKGAGELFF. In DNA form, the CDR3 reads TGTGCCAGCAGTCCTAAGGGAGCCGGGGAGCTGTTTTTT.

V gene TRBV20-1 combines with J gene TRBJ1-5; D remains ambiguous. The length of the CDR3 is 13 residues. V was pared by 1 base and J by 11 bases, with 15 bases between. CDR1 is DFQATT, CDR2 SNEGSKA, per germline (reference sequence). The CDR3 reads CSARGPSLWAQHF. Here the CDR3 DNA reads TGCAGTGCTAGAGGCCCCTCGTTATGGGCCCAGCATTTT.

The genes are TRBV6-2 or TRBV6-3 and TRBJ2-6; D is undetermined. The germline V gene has CDR1 MNHEY and CDR2 SVGEGT. V lost 3 bases to trimming and J lost 0 bases, with 9 bases between them. The CDR3 is 16 amino acids. In DNA form, the CDR3 reads TGTGCCAGCAGTTATTCTCGAGGCTCTGGGGCCAACGTCCTGACTTTC. Its translation: CASSYSRGSGANVLTF.

This clonotype was seen repeatedly, ten times or more. The rearrangement links TRBV29-1 to TRBJ2-5; D is ambiguous. Trimming removed 2 bases from V and 5 bases from J, with 12 bases in between. Germline lookup yields CDR1 SQVTM and CDR2 ANQGSEA. There are 13 residues in the CDR3. The CDR3 reads CSVEWVDEETQYF. In DNA form, the CDR3 reads TGCAGCGTTGAATGGGTAGACGAGGAGACCCAGTACTTC.

The chain recombines TRBV20-1 with TRBJ2-5, with D perhaps given as TRBD1 or TRBD2 (5 bases each). The CDR3 is 13 residues long. The germline CDR1 and CDR2 sequences are DFQATT and SNEGSKA (reference sequence). Trimming shortened V by 0 bases and J by 6 bases, and 11 bases separated the two germline ends. The CDR3: CSARDWGWQTQYF. CDR3 nucleotide sequence: TGCAGTGCTAGAGATTGGGGGTGGCAGACCCAGTACTTC.

The table lists this clonotype with a count of one. The genes are TRBV9 and TRBJ2-1, with 8 bases fitting TRBD2. This CDR3 contains 14 residues. CDR1 and CDR2 from the germline V gene are SGDLS and YYNGEE. With 3 bases clipped from V and 7 bases from J, the junction kept 6 bases outside the gene matches. DNA of the CDR3: TGTGCCAGCAGCGGTAGCGGGGATGGAAATGAGCAGTTCTTC. This sequence encodes CASSGSGDGNEQFF. Full variable domain (outside the CDR3, taken from reference TRBV9 and TRBJ2-1): DSGVTQTPKHLITATGQRVTLRCSPRSGDLSVYWYQQSLDQGLQFLIQYYNGEERAKGNILERFSAQQFPDLHSELNLSSLELGDSALYFCASSGSGDGNEQFFGPGTRLTVL.

The chain links TRBV11-2 to TRBJ2-2, with D possibly matching TRBD2 (6 bases). CDR1 is SGHAT and CDR2 is FQNNGV in the germline V gene. The CDR3 sequence is 15 residues long. The V gene lost 5 bases and the J gene lost 6 bases, with 16 bases spanning the gap. CDR3 coding DNA: TGTGCCAGCAGCCCAACTTCGGGGGATTCCGGGGAGCTGTTTTTT. Its protein is CASSPTSGDSGELFF.

The genes are TRBV12-3 or TRBV12-4 and TRBJ2-6, with 11 positions matching TRBD1. This CDR3 is built from 17 residues. V lost 7 bases, J lost 4 bases, and 9 bases stayed unmatched. The CDR3 DNA sequence: TGTGCCAGCACCCGCGGACAGGGGGCTTACGGGGCCAACGTCCTGACTTTC. This gives the protein CASTRGQGAYGANVLTF.

The chain links TRBV5-1 to TRBJ2-2; 8 bases line up with TRBD1. V shed 4 bases, J shed 13 bases, and the junction held 3 bases outside the gene matches. Germline assignment: CDR1 SGHRS and CDR2 YFSETQ. The CDR3 is made up of 11 amino acids. In DNA form, the CDR3 reads TGCGCCAGCAGCGGGACAGGCGGGCTGTTTTTT. Translation: CASSGTGGLFF.

This clonotype was counted ten times or more. The rearrangement joins TRBV20-1 to TRBJ2-1; 10 bases fit TRBD1. Unmatched junction bases numbered 11, after V lost 3 bases and J lost 9 bases. Germline V gives CDR1 DFQATT, CDR2 SNEGSKA (reference sequence). The CDR3 loop spans 15 amino acids. The CDR3 here is CSASNRDRGWVEQFF. For the CDR3, the DNA is TGCAGTGCTAGTAATCGGGACAGGGGTTGGGTTGAGCAGTTCTTC.

This clonotype was counted many times. This chain links TRBV12-3 or TRBV12-4 with TRBJ2-1; perhaps TRBD2 as D (6 bases). V gave up 6 bases and J gave up 5 bases, with 14 bases separating them. The CDR3 is 14 residues long. CDR3 region: CASSVRDFNNEQFF. Here the CDR3 DNA reads TGTGCCAGCAGCGTCCGGGACTTTAACAATGAGCAGTTCTTC.

V and J are TRBV13 and TRBJ2-1; perhaps TRBD2 as D (5 bases). The germline gives CDR1 PRHDT, CDR2 FYEKMQ (reference sequence). Trimming cost V 4 bases and J 12 bases, with 16 bases left between them. The CDR3 runs 13 residues. CDR3 DNA: TGTGCCAGCAGCTCCACGGGGAGAGGAGTGCAGTTCTTC. Translated, it gives CASSSTGRGVQFF.

The chain combines TRBV29-1 with TRBJ1-1, with TRBD1 identical over 7 bases. The CDR3 loop spans 13 amino acids. The trim removed 8 bases at V and 6 bases at J, leaving 12 bases unmatched. Germline-derived CDR1 and CDR2 are SQVTM and ANQGSEA. CDR3 in DNA: TGCAGCTCTGTACAGGGGCCGGCGGCTGAAGCTTTCTTT. Residues: CSSVQGPAAEAFF.

This clonotype was found a few times. The V and J genes are TRBV3-1 and TRBJ2-7; the match to TRBD1 covers 11 bases. The CDR3 is made up of 16 amino acids. Losses at the gene ends were 3 bases for V and 7 bases for J; bases not matched to a gene: 11. Per germline, CDR1 LGHDT and CDR2 YNNKEL (reference sequence). CDR3 in amino acids: CASSQAGQGASGEQYF. The CDR3 nucleotides are TGTGCCAGCAGCCAGGCTGGACAGGGGGCTTCGGGGGAGCAGTACTTC.

This clonotype was detected many times. The gene calls are TRBV4-3 and TRBJ1-1, with a possible D match to TRBD1 (6 bases). Germline values: CDR1 LGHNA, CDR2 YSLEER. V lost 3 bases and J 3 bases, leaving 14 bases between the germline ends. The CDR3 is 15 residues long. CDR3: CASSHTHRVDTEAFF. In DNA form, the CDR3 reads TGCGCCAGCAGCCACACTCACAGGGTTGACACTGAAGCTTTCTTT.

The chain joins TRBV5-6 to TRBJ1-5; 8 bases fit TRBD1. Germline CDR1 and CDR2: SGHDT and YYEEEE. This CDR3 is built from 13 residues. With V trimmed by 4 bases and J by 6 bases, 3 bases remained unmatched. The CDR3 DNA reads as TGTGCCAGCAGCCAGGGGGCTAGTCAGCCCCAGCATTTT. Translated: CASSQGASQPQHF.

This clonotype was found a few times. The rearrangement uses TRBV12-3 or TRBV12-4 and TRBJ1-5; possibly TRBD1 for D (6 bases). Deletions cut 7 bases from V and 5 bases from J, with 12 bases between. The CDR3 is made up of 13 amino acids. The CDR3 DNA reads as TGTGCCAGCACCAGAGGGACATATCAGCCCCAGCATTTT. As protein: CASTRGTYQPQHF.